This entry lists 2 T cell receptor beta chains sequenced from one sample in a study of shared clonotypes between healthy human individuals. Method: immunoSEQ multiplex PCR; TCRdb's copy keeps in-frame clones and lacks some. The sample includes more than 550,000 clones, roughly two thirds seen only once; the top ten take 1.8%. The sample consisted of memory CD4+ T cells sorted from blood. Subset in this sample: CD45RA-negative fraction. The receptors were sampled from a woman younger than 45 in good health.

The J gene is TRBJ2-7, the V gene TRBV7-2, with D possibly matching TRBD2 (6 bases). Trimming shortened V by 4 bases and J by 4 bases, and 17 bases separated the two germline ends. CDR3 length equals 15 residues. Germline CDR1 reads SGHTA; CDR2 reads FQGNSA. CDR3 protein: CASSSSLGGGYEQYF. CDR3 bases: TGTGCCAGCAGCTCCTCCTTGGGCGGAGGGTACGAGCAGTACTTC.

This clone was found many times. V is TRBV29-1 and J is TRBJ2-5; 8 bases line up with TRBD1. CDR1 is SQVTM and CDR2 is ANQGSEA in the germline V gene. The CDR3 totals 16 residues. The junction had 17 bases not matched to a gene; V was cut back by 6 bases and J by 5 bases. The CDR3 protein is CSVPARTGSGWETQYF. The CDR3 DNA reads as TGCAGCGTGCCCGCCAGGACAGGGAGCGGTTGGGAGACCCAGTACTTC.